A single sample gave rise to the 21 T cell receptor beta chains below, sequenced in a study of identical twins. TCRdb called the 5' RACE reads again in MiXCR, with one record for every CDR3 protein. The top ten hold about 1.5% of the sample, which has nearly 900,000 distinct CDR3 sequences, roughly an eighth seen once. These same data were also listed under a study on yellow fever vaccine responses in identical twins.

Sequenced input: PBMCs. The origin of the receptors is a woman aged 18-29 years in good health.

The chain links TRBV5-5 to TRBJ2-5; D remains unclear. The CDR3 is 14 residues long. CDR1 and CDR2 from the germline V gene are SGHKS and YYEKEE (reference sequence). Trimming left V 0 bases short and J 5 bases short, with 11 bases between. CDR3 residues: CASSLEGIGETQYF. The CDR3, as DNA: TGTGCCAGCAGCTTGGAGGGTATCGGGGAGACCCAGTACTTC.

This clonotype showed up just a few times. The chain combines TRBV13 with TRBJ2-5; TRBD1 might be the D (6 bases). CDR1 is PRHDT, CDR2 FYEKMQ, per germline (reference sequence). The CDR3 sequence is 13 residues long. Trimming cost V 4 bases and J 5 bases, with 11 bases left between them. This CDR3 reads CASSSNRGETQYF. Here the CDR3 DNA reads TGTGCCAGCAGCTCCAATAGGGGGGAGACCCAGTACTTC. Complete variable domain (other parts from reference TRBV13 and TRBJ2-5): AAGVIQSPRHLIKEKRETATLKCYPIPRHDTVYWYQQGPGQDPQFLISFYEKMQSDKGSIPDRFSAQQFSDYHSELNMSSLELGDSALYFCASSSNRGETQYFGPGTRLLVL.

This clonotype was counted a few times. The chain is built from TRBV29-1 and TRBJ2-1, with 9 bases matching TRBD2. The CDR3 sequence is 12 residues long. Germline assignment: CDR1 SQVTM and CDR2 ANQGSEA. This CDR3 reads CSSGSSYNEQFF. CDR3 sequence (DNA): TGCAGTAGCGGGAGCTCCTACAATGAGCAGTTCTTC.

This chain connects TRBV5-6 to TRBJ1-4, with D tentatively TRBD1 (6 bases). The CDR3 spans 15 residues. Trimming left V 4 bases short and J 8 bases short, with 18 bases between. Germline V gene lookup returns CDR1 SGHDT and CDR2 YYEEEE. The CDR3 DNA sequence: TGTGCCAGCAGCCCAGCACCAGGGGAGGGAGAAAAACTGTTTTTT. The encoded protein is CASSPAPGEGEKLFF. The whole variable domain, filled in from reference TRBV5-6 and TRBJ1-4, reads DAGVTQSPTHLIKTRGQQVTLRCSPKSGHDTVSWYQQALGQGPQFIFQYYEEEERQRGNFPDRFSGHQFPNYSSELNVNALLLGDSALYLCASSPAPGEGEKLFFGSGTQLSVL.

This clonotype was picked up a small number of times. The rearrangement uses TRBV25-1 and TRBJ2-3; D tentatively reads TRBD1 or TRBD2 (5 bases each). In germline, CDR1 is MGHDK, CDR2 SYGVNS. Trimming took off 3 bases at V and 4 bases at J, with 20 bases between the two ends. The CDR3 is 17 amino acids. Here the CDR3 reads CASSDLTRAGWADTQYF. CDR3 DNA sequence: TGTGCCAGCAGTGATCTTACGAGGGCAGGGTGGGCAGATACGCAGTATTTT.

This clonotype was counted many times. CDR3 residues: CASSPSGLADTQYF. The CDR3 bases are TGTGCCAGCAGCCCCAGCGGGCTCGCAGATACGCAGTATTTT. The chain employs TRBV11-2 and TRBJ2-3; a weak D match, TRBD2 (6 bases). The V and J ends lost 5 bases and 4 bases respectively, with 13 bases between them. Looked up from germline, CDR1 is SGHAT and CDR2 is FQNNGV. The CDR3 runs 14 residues.

The chain joins TRBV4-2 to TRBJ2-5; 11 nucleotides match TRBD2. Germline CDR1 is LGHNA and CDR2 is YNFKEQ. Trimming removed 5 bases from V and 1 base from J; junction bases left unmatched: 15. This CDR3 contains 19 residues. The CDR3 reads CASSVLSGGGRRSQETQYF. In DNA form, the CDR3 reads TGTGCCAGCAGCGTCCTTAGCGGGGGGGGCCGACGATCCCAAGAGACCCAGTACTTC.

This chain links TRBV4-1 with TRBJ2-3; no definite D call. Germline V gene sequence: CDR1 MGHRA, CDR2 YSYEKL. V was pared by 0 bases and J by 4 bases, with 14 bases between. This CDR3 spans 16 amino acids. The DNA of the CDR3 is TGCGCCAGCAGCCAAGATAATGCGGCGGCCTCAGATACGCAGTATTTT. Encoded protein: CASSQDNAAASDTQYF.

In this sample, this clonotype turned up many times. This chain connects TRBV20-1 to TRBJ2-1; D is possibly TRBD1 (5 bases). V gave up 6 bases and J gave up 0 bases, with 12 bases separating them. The CDR3 runs to 14 residues. From germline, CDR1 is DFQATT and CDR2 SNEGSKA (reference sequence). CDR3 in amino acids: CSAHGADSYNEQFF. CDR3 DNA sequence: TGCAGTGCCCATGGGGCCGACTCCTACAATGAGCAGTTCTTC.

The table lists this clonotype with a few counts. The J gene is TRBJ2-2, the V gene TRBV11-1, with 7 nucleotides matching TRBD1. Losses at the gene ends were 6 bases for V and 6 bases for J; bases not matched to a gene: 19. The CDR3 extends over 18 amino acids. Germline-derived CDR1 and CDR2 are SGHAT and FQDESV (reference sequence). CDR3 amino acids: CASSWGRYDRDNPGELFF. The CDR3 nucleotides are TGTGCCAGCAGTTGGGGGCGTTACGACAGGGATAACCCCGGGGAGCTGTTTTTT.

The V gene is TRBV4-1, the J gene TRBJ2-1; 10 bases map to TRBD2. This CDR3 has 18 residues. V lost 2 bases, J lost 6 bases, and 13 bases stayed unmatched. The germline CDR1 and CDR2 sequences are MGHRA and YSYEKL. CDR3 sequence reads: CASSQITTGTSVRNEQFF. The CDR3 DNA sequence: TGCGCCAGCAGCCAAATCACAACCGGGACTAGCGTTCGCAATGAGCAGTTCTTC.

The genes are TRBV3-1 and TRBJ2-6; TRBD1 agrees at 11 bases. The CDR3 has 18 residues. V dropped 11 bases and J dropped 0; count of bases not matched to a gene: 12. Germline V gene data show CDR1 as LGHDT and CDR2 as YNNKEL (reference sequence). This CDR3 is CACWRTGGLSSGANVLTF. The CDR3 DNA sequence: TGTGCCTGCTGGCGGACAGGGGGCTTGTCCTCTGGGGCCAACGTCCTGACTTTC.

This clonotype was detected only a few times. The rearrangement uses TRBV28 and TRBJ1-1, with a weak D call TRBD1 (5 bases). The germline CDR1 and CDR2 sequences are MDHEN and SYDVKM. The V and J ends lost 7 bases and 1 base respectively, with 10 bases between them. CDR3 length equals 13 residues. The DNA of the CDR3 is TGTGCCAGCACCGGGACGCCGAACACTGAAGCTTTCTTT. This codes for CASTGTPNTEAFF.

This clonotype was counted ten times or more. The CDR3 sequence: CASSPPGLAGNEQFF. CDR3 in DNA: TGTGCCAGCAGCCCACCGGGACTAGCGGGTAATGAGCAGTTCTTC. The chain employs TRBV11-2 and TRBJ2-1; 12 bases align to TRBD2. Germline lookup yields CDR1 SGHAT and CDR2 FQNNGV. The CDR3 covers 15 residues. V was pared by 5 bases and J by 7 bases, with 6 bases of the junction left unmatched.

Turning to this clonotype: A much more abundant neighbour one base away suggests this may be a read error. The CDR3, as DNA: TGTGCCAGCAGATCCAGACAGCGGGAGGACGAAAAACCGTTTTTT. This gives the protein CASRSRQREDEKPFF. V is TRBV12-3 or TRBV12-4 and J is TRBJ1-4, with TRBD1 as a possible D gene (5 bases). CDR3 length: 15 residues.

This chain links TRBV7-6 with TRBJ2-2; D call uncertain. The CDR3 is made up of 15 amino acids. Per germline, CDR1 SGHVS and CDR2 FNYEAQ. Trimming pared 5 bases from V and 4 bases from J, leaving 14 bases between. CDR3 DNA sequence: TGTGCCAGCAGCCGTGCCGGGCAGCTCACCGGGGAGCTGTTTTTT. This translates into CASSRAGQLTGELFF.

A few counts support this clonotype. This chain links TRBV10-3 with TRBJ2-7, with unresolved D. Germline values: CDR1 ENHRY, CDR2 SYGVKD. V lost 4 bases, J lost 7 bases, and 11 bases lay in between. The CDR3 has 12 residues. This CDR3 is CAISAKGVEQYF. The CDR3 nucleotides are TGTGCCATCAGTGCGAAGGGTGTAGAGCAGTACTTC.

The chain recombines TRBV12-3 or TRBV12-4 with TRBJ2-1, with D perhaps matching TRBD1 (6 bases). Between the trimmed V and J ends, which lost 4 bases and 2 bases, there was a span of 9 bases. There are 14 residues in the CDR3. Here the CDR3 DNA reads TGTGCCAGCAGTTACAGGGTTGCCTACAATGAGCAGTTCTTC. Protein product: CASSYRVAYNEQFF.

This clonotype was counted a few times. This sequence joins TRBV7-9 and TRBJ2-5, with 11 bases identical to TRBD2. Per the germline V gene, CDR1 is SEHNR and CDR2 is FQNEAQ (reference sequence). The CDR3 spans 17 residues. After removal of 6 bases from V and 0 bases from J, the junction contained 9 bases not matched to a gene. CDR3 region: CASRKTSGVLYQETQYF. In nucleotides, the CDR3 is TGTGCCAGCAGGAAGACTAGCGGGGTCCTGTACCAAGAGACCCAGTACTTC.

CDR3: CATSSDRPTDTQYF. The CDR3 DNA reads TGTGCCACCAGCTCAGACAGGCCCACAGATACGCAGTATTTT. The chain uses TRBV24-1 and TRBJ2-3, with D possibly TRBD1 on 6 matching bases. The V end was cut by 7 bases, the J end by 2 bases, with 12 bases between. The CDR3 covers 14 residues. Germline assignment: CDR1 KGHDR and CDR2 SFDVKD.

This chain uses TRBV7-2 with TRBJ2-2, with D perhaps TRBD2 (6 bases). The CDR3 has 14 amino acids. Germline V gene sequence: CDR1 SGHTA, CDR2 FQGNSA. The ends were cut back, 1 base at V and 7 bases at J, with 10 bases in the middle. CDR3 in amino acids: CASSLVPGGGELFF. The DNA of the CDR3 is TGTGCCAGCAGCTTAGTCCCCGGGGGCGGGGAGCTGTTTTTT.